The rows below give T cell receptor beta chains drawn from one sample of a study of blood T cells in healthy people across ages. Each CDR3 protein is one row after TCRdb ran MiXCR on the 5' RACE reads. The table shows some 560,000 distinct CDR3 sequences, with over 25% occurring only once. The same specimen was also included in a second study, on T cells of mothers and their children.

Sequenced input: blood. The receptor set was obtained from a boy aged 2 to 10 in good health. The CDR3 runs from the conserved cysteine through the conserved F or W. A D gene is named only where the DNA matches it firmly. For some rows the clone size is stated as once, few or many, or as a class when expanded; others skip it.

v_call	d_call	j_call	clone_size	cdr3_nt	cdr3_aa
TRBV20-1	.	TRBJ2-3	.	TGCAGTGTCCCCATCCTAACAGATACGCAGTATTTT	CSVPILTDTQYF
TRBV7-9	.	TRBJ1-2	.	TGTGCCAGCAGCCAGACGCCCCGGACAGACTATGGCTACACCTTC	CASSQTPRTDYGYTF
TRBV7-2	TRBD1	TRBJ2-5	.	TGTGCCAGCAGCGTAGGGCCTAGGACAGGGGGCTTGGAGACCCAGTACTTC	CASSVGPRTGGLETQYF
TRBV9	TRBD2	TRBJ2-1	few	TGTGCCAGCAGCGTCTCTCCCACCGGGGGGTCCTACAATGAGCAGTTCTTC	CASSVSPTGGSYNEQFF
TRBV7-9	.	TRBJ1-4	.	TGTGCCAGCAGCTTAGCGCCAGCTAATGAAAAACTGTTTTTT	CASSLAPANEKLFF
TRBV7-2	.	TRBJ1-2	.	TGTGCCAGCAGCCTCACGGGGGAGGCCCTGTATGGCTACACCTTC	CASSLTGEALYGYTF
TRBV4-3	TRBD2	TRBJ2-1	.	TGCGCCAGCAGCCAAGATACCTTAGGACTAGCAGAAGGGCGTGAGCAGTTCTTC	CASSQDTLGLAEGREQFF
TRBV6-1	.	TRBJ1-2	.	TGTGCCAGCAGTGAATTGACAGTCCAACCCTATGGCTACACCTTC	CASSELTVQPYGYTF
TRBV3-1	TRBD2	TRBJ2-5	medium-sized	TGTGCCAGCAGCCAGGGGACTAGCGGCCAAGAGACCCAGTACTTC	CASSQGTSGQETQYF
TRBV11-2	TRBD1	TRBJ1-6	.	TGTGCCAGCAGCCCGGGACCGGGGACAGGCTCTAATTCACCCCTCCACTTT	CASSPGPGTGSNSPLHF
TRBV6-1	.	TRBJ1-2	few	TGTGCCAGCAGTAGGTCGGGAAACTATGGCTACACCTTC	CASSRSGNYGYTF
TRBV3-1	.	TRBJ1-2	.	TGTGCCAGCAGCCAGAACAGTAACTATGGCTACACCTTC	CASSQNSNYGYTF
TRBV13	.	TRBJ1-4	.	TGTGCCAGCAGCCAGGCCCGGACCCTTTTGGAAAAACTGTTTTTT	CASSQARTLLEKLFF
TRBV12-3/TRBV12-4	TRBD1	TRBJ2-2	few	TGTGCCAGCAGTCCCCAAATCAGGGGGACCGGGGAGCTGTTTTTT	CASSPQIRGTGELFF
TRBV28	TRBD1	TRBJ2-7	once	TGTGCCAGCAGTTTCACAGGGGGCGACTACGAGCAGTACTTC	CASSFTGGDYEQYF
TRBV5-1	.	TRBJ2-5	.	TGCGCCAGCAGCTTGGGGGTACAGGGTCGGGAGACCCAGTACTTC	CASSLGVQGRETQYF
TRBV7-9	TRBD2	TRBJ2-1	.	TGTGCCAGCTCAAACCTAGCGGCCCCTCGGAATGAGCAGTTCTTC	CASSNLAAPRNEQFF
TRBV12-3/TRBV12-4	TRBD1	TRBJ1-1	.	TGTGCCAGCAGACCGGGACAGGGAATTACTGAAGCTTTCTTT	CASRPGQGITEAFF
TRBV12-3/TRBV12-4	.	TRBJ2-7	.	TGTGCCAGCAGTTTAAGGACCGAAACCTACGAGCAGTACTTC	CASSLRTETYEQYF
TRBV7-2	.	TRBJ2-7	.	TGTGCCAGCAGCTTAGCGCTCACTAGTGTGTACGAGCAGTACTTC	CASSLALTSVYEQYF
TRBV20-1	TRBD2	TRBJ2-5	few	TGCAGTGCTAGAGCTGCGGGGGGCCGTTTAGAGACCCAGTACTTC	CSARAAGGRLETQYF
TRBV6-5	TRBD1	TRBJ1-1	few	TGTGCCAGCAGTTACCTACAGGGGGACGTTGGCACTGAAGCTTTCTTT	CASSYLQGDVGTEAFF
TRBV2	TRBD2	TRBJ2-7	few	TGTGCCAGCAGCTCACTAGCGGGAAACTACGAGCAGTACTTC	CASSSLAGNYEQYF
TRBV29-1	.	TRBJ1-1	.	TGCAGTTTTCGAGGGGGGATTGGAAACACTGAAGCTTTCTTT	CSFRGGIGNTEAFF
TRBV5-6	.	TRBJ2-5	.	TGTGCCAGCAGCTTGGCTGGGAGTGGGACCCAGTACTTC	CASSLAGSGTQYF
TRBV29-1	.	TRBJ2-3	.	TGCAGCGTTGAAGAGGACACAGATACGCAGTATTTT	CSVEEDTDTQYF